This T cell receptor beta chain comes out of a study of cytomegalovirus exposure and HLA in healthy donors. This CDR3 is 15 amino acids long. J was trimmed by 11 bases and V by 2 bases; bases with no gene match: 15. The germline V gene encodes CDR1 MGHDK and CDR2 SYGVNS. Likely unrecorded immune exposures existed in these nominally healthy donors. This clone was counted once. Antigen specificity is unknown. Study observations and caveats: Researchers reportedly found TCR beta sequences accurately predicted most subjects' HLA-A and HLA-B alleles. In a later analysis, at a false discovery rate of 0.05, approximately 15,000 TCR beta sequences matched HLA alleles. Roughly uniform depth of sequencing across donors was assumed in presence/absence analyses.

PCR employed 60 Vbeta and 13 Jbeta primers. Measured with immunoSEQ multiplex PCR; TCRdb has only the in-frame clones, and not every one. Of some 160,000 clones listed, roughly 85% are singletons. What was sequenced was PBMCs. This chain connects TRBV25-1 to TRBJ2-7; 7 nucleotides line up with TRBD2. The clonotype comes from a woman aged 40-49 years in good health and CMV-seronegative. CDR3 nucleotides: TGTGCCAGCAGTGAAGGGCCAACCTCGGCCAGCGGGGAGTACTTC. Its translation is CASSEGPTSASGEYF.